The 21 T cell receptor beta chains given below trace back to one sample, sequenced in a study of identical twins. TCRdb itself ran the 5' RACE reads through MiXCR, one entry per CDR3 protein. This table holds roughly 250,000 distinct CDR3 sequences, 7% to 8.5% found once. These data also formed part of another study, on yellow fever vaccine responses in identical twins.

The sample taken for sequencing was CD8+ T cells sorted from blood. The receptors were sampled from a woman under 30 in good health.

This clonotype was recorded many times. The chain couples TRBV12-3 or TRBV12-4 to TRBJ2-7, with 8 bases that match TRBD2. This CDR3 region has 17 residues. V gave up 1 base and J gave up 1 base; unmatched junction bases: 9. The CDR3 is CASSLGLAGTLSYEQYF. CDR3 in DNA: TGTGCCAGCAGTTTAGGGCTAGCGGGCACTCTTTCCTACGAGCAGTACTTC.

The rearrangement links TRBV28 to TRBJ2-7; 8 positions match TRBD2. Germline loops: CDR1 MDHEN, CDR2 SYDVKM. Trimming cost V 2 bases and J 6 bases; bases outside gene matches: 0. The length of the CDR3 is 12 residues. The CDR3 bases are TGTGCCAGCAGTTTAGGGACTAGCGAGCAGTACGTC. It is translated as CASSLGTSEQYV.

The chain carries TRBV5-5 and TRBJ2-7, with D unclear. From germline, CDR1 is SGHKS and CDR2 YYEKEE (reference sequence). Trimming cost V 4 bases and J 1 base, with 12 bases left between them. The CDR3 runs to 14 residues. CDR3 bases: TGTGCCAGCAGCGAATCGAAGGCGTCCTACGAGCAGTACTTC. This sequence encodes CASSESKASYEQYF.

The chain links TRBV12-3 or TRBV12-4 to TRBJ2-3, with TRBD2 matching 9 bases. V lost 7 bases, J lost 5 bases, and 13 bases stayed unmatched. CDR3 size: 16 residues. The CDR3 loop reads CASTGGLAGELDTQYF. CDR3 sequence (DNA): TGTGCCAGCACCGGAGGGTTAGCGGGAGAGTTAGATACGCAGTATTTT.

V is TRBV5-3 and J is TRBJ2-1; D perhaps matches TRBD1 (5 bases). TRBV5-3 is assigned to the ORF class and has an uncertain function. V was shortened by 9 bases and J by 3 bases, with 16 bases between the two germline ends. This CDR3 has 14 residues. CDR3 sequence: CATEHRLLYNEQFF. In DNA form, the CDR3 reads TGTGCCACCGAACACAGGCTCCTCTACAATGAGCAGTTCTTC.

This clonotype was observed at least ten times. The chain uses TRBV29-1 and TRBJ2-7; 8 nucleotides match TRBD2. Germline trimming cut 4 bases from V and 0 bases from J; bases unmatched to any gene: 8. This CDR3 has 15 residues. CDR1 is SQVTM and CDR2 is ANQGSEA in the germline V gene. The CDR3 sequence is CSVAGTSFSSYEQYF. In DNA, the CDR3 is TGCAGCGTTGCCGGGACTAGTTTTAGCTCCTACGAGCAGTACTTC.

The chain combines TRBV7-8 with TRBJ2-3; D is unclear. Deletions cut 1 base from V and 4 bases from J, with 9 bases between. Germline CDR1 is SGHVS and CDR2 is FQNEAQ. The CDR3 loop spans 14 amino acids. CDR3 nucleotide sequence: TGTGCCAGCAGCTTAGTTGGTAGGGCAGATACGCAGTATTTT. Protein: CASSLVGRADTQYF. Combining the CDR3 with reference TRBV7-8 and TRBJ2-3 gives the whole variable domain GAGVSQSPRYKVAKRGQDVALRCDPISGHVSLFWYQQALGQGPEFLTYFQNEAQLDKSGLPSDRFFAERPEGSVSTLKIQRTQQEDSAVYLCASSLVGRADTQYFGPGTRLTVL.

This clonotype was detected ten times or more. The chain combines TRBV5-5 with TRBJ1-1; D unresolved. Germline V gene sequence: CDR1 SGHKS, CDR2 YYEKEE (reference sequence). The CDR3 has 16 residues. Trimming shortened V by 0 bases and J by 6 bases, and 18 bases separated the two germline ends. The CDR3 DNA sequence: TGTGCCAGCAGCTTGGTTCGGGTCTCCTGGTTCTCTGAAGCTTTCTTT. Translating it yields CASSLVRVSWFSEAFF.

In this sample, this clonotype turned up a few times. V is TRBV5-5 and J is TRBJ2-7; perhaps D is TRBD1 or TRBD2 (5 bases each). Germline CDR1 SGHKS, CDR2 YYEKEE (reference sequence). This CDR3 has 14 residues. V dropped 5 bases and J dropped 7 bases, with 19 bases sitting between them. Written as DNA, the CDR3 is TGTGCCAGCAGGGGGGTACCCTATCTCCGGGAGCAGTACGTC. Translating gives CASRGVPYLREQYV.

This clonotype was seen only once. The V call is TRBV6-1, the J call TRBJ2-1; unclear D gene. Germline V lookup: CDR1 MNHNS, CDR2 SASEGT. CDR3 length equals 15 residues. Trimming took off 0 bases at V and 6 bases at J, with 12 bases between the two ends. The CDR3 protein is CASSEARGGSNEQFF. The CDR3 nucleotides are TGTGCCAGCAGTGAAGCGCGAGGCGGTTCCAATGAGCAGTTCTTC.

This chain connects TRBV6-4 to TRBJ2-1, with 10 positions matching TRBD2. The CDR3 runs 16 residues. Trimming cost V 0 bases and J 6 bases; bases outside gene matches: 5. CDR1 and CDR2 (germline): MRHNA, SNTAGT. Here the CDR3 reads CASSDSVLAGVNEQFF. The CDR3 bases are TGTGCCAGCAGTGACTCCGTCCTAGCGGGGGTCAATGAGCAGTTCTTC.

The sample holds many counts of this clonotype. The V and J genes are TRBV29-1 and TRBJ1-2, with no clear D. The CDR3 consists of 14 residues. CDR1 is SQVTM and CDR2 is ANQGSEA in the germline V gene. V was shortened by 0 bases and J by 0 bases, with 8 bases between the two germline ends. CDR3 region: CSVEDYNSNYGYTF. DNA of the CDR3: TGCAGCGTTGAAGACTACAATTCTAACTATGGCTACACCTTC.

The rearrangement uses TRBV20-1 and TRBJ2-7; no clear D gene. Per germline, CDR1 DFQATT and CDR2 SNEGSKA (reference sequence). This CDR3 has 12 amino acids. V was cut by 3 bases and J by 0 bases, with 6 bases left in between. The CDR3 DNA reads TGCAGTGCTAGCGGGCGCTCCTACGAGCAGTACTTC. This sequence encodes CSASGRSYEQYF.

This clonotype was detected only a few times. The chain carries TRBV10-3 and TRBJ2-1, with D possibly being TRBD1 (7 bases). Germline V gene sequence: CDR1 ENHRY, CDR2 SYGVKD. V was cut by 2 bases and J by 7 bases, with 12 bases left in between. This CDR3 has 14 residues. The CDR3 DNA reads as TGTGCCATCAGTGAGCTTCAGGGGGGTAATGAGCAGTTCTTC. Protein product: CAISELQGGNEQFF.

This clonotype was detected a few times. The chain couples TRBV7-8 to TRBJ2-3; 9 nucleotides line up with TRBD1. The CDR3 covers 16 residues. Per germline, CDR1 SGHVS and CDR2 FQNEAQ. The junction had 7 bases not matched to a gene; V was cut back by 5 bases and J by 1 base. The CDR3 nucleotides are TGTGCCAGCAGCCGTTACAGGGGGCTGGGCACAGATACGCAGTATTTT. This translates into CASSRYRGLGTDTQYF.

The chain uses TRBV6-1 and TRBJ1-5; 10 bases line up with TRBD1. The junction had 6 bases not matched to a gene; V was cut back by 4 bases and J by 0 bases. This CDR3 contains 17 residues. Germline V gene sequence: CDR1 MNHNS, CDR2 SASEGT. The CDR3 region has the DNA TGTGCCAGCAGTGGCGGACAGGGGGAATATAGCAATCAGCCCCAGCATTTT. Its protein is CASSGGQGEYSNQPQHF.

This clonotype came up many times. This chain's CDR3 is CASTYYLRSEQYF. Here the CDR3 DNA reads TGTGCCAGCACTTACTACCTAAGGAGCGAGCAGTACTTC. This rearrangement joins TRBV28 to TRBJ2-7, with D unresolved. Germline values: CDR1 MDHEN, CDR2 SYDVKM. Trimming cost V 7 bases and J 6 bases, with 16 bases left between them. This CDR3 is 13 amino acids long.

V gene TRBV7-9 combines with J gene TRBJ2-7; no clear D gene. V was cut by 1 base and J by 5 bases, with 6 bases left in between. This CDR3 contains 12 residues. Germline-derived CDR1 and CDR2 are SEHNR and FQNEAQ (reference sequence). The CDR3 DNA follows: TGTGCCAGCAGCTTAGACTTACACGAGCAGTACGTC. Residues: CASSLDLHEQYV.

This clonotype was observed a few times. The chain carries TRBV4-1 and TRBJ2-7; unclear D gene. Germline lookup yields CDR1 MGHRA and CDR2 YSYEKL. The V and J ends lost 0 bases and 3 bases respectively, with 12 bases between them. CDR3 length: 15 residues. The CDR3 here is CASSQDRGLYYEQYF. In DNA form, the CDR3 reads TGCGCCAGCAGCCAAGATCGTGGGTTATACTACGAGCAGTACTTC.

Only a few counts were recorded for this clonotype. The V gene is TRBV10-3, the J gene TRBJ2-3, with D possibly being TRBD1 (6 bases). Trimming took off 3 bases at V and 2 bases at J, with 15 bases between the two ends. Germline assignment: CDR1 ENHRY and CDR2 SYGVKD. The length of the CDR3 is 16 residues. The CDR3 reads CAISEEGTGNTDTQYF. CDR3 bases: TGTGCCATCAGTGAAGAGGGAACAGGGAACACAGATACGCAGTATTTT.

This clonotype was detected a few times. The CDR3 sequence is CAISGDAGQPQHF. CDR3 coding DNA: TGTGCCATCAGTGGCGATGCGGGTCAGCCCCAGCATTTT. This chain joins TRBV10-3 and TRBJ1-5, with D unclear. The CDR3 consists of 13 residues. In germline, CDR1 is ENHRY, CDR2 SYGVKD. V lost 4 bases and J lost 6, with 10 bases in between.